A selection of T cell receptor beta chains follows, all from one sample in a study of CD8+ T cells in alopecia areata. Sequencing used immunoSEQ multiplex PCR; TCRdb keeps in-frame clones, though not all of them. The sample consists of approximately 280,000 clones, roughly 50% of them appearing once. Sequences were derived from CD4+ T cells sorted from blood, sampled at week 24, from a patient treated with tofacitinib. The receptors come from a human donor with alopecia areata. Each CDR3 is given with its conserved first and last residue. D genes are given only for firm matches. Clone sizes are given selectively: once, few, many, or a class where the clone is expanded.

TRBV29-1	TRBJ1-5	-	-	TGCAGCGTTGAAGAGGGTCAGCCCCAGCATTTT	CSVEEGQPQHF
TRBV28	TRBJ2-5	-	-	TGTGCCAGCAGTTCTCCGGGCGGGGAGACCCAGTACTTC	CASSSPGGETQYF
TRBV4-1	TRBJ1-1	few	TRBD1	TGCGCCAGCCGGGACAGGAGGAACACTGAAGCTTTCTTT	CASRDRRNTEAFF
TRBV23-1	TRBJ1-2	-	-	TGCGCCAGCAGCCCAAGGACGGGGATAAGGGGCTATGGCTACACCTTC	CASSPRTGIRGYGYTF
TRBV30	TRBJ2-3	-	TRBD2	TGTGCCTGGAGTGTTTGGAGCGGGGGGGCCAGGACAGATACGCAGTATTTT	CAWSVWSGGARTDTQYF
TRBV2	TRBJ1-2	-	-	TGTGCCAGCAGTGTTCAGGGCGGGAGGTATGGCTACACCTTC	CASSVQGGRYGYTF
TRBV6-1	TRBJ1-6	few	-	TGTGCCAGCAGAATACAGAGCTCCTATAATTCACCCCTCCACTTT	CASRIQSSYNSPLHF
TRBV28	TRBJ1-5	few	-	TGTGCCTGCCAGCCGGGGGGGCAGAGCAATCAGCCCCAGCATTTT	CACQPGGQSNQPQHF
TRBV4-3	TRBJ2-2	-	TRBD1	TGCGCCAGCAGCCAAGAGGGGCCGACAGGGCGAGGCACCGGGGAGCTGTTTTTT	CASSQEGPTGRGTGELFF
TRBV5-1	TRBJ1-1	-	TRBD1	TGCGCCAGCAGCTGGACAGGATCCACTGAAGCTTTCTTT	CASSWTGSTEAFF
TRBV6-1	TRBJ1-1	-	TRBD1	TGTGCCAGCAGTGAAGCCGGGACAGGGAACACTGAAGCTTTCTTT	CASSEAGTGNTEAFF
TRBV7-2	TRBJ2-1	-	-	TGTGCCAGCCAAATTACGACTATGTACAATGAGCAGTTCTTC	CASQITTMYNEQFF
TRBV25-1	TRBJ1-5	-	-	TGTGCCAGCACCCAAGGGTTCGGGCCCCAGCATTTT	CASTQGFGPQHF
TRBV2	TRBJ2-1	-	TRBD2	TGTGCCGACGCGGGGGACGTCTACAATGAGCAGTTCTTC	CADAGDVYNEQFF
TRBV7-9	TRBJ1-1	-	-	TGTGCCAGCAGCTTGAGGGAAACTGAAGCTTTCTTT	CASSLRETEAFF
TRBV21-1	TRBJ1-5	-	-	TGTGCCAGCAGCAAAGTTAGGACGATTCATCAGCCCCAGCATTTT	CASSKVRTIHQPQHF
TRBV4-1	TRBJ1-6	-	-	TGCGCCAGCAGCCTCCCGACAGTCAACGACCTTTATGCACCCCTCCACTTT	CASSLPTVNDLYAPLHF
TRBV29-1	TRBJ1-1	-	-	TGCAGCGTTGTCAGACCGCTCAACACTGAAGCTTTCTTT	CSVVRPLNTEAFF
TRBV29-1	TRBJ2-4	-	-	TGCAGCTATTCCGGGACGCTCAAAAACATTCAGTACTTC	CSYSGTLKNIQYF
TRBV6-5	TRBJ2-1	once	TRBD2	TGTGCCAGCAGTTACGCTCGCAGACTAGCGGGCAATGAGCAGTTCTTC	CASSYARRLAGNEQFF
TRBV25-1	TRBJ2-5	-	TRBD2	TGTGCCAGCAGTGATCCAACTAGCGGGGGGGAGACCCAGTACTTC	CASSDPTSGGETQYF
TRBV5-4	TRBJ2-7	-	TRBD2	TGTGCCAGCAGCCGGGGGGGGGACCCCCCCTACGAGCAGTACTTC	CASSRGGDPPYEQYF
TRBV7-6	TRBJ1-1	-	TRBD1	TGTGCCAGCAGCGCGAGGGACAGGGGAACTGAAGCTTTCTTT	CASSARDRGTEAFF
TRBV6-1	TRBJ1-5	few	TRBD1	TGTGCCAGCAGTGAAGCCCCAGGGGGGAGCAATCAGCCCCAGCATTTT	CASSEAPGGSNQPQHF
TRBV2	TRBJ2-5	few	TRBD2	TGTGCCAGCAGTGACCAGCGGGGGGCCCTAATTACGTACCAAGAGACCCAGTACTTC	CASSDQRGALITYQETQYF
TRBV25-1	TRBJ2-7	-	-	TGTGCCAGCAGTGCTAGGGGCCTAGCTATTCTTCACGAGCAGTACTTC	CASSARGLAILHEQYF
TRBV7-9	TRBJ2-7	few	TRBD1	TGTGCCAGCAGCTTAAGTTGGGACAGGGGCAACGAGCAGTACTTC	CASSLSWDRGNEQYF
TRBV27	TRBJ1-5	-	TRBD1	TGTGCCAGCAGTTTCCAGGGGGCTCAGCAGCCCCAGCATTTT	CASSFQGAQQPQHF
TRBV5-1	TRBJ2-7	-	-	TGCGCCAGCAGTCTCGACAGTCCCTACGAGCAGTACTTC	CASSLDSPYEQYF
TRBV30	TRBJ2-7	-	TRBD2	TGTGCGACGGGAGGGTCCTACTACGAGCAGTACTTC	CATGGSYYEQYF
TRBV5-6	TRBJ2-2	-	-	TGTGCCAGCGCCTGGGAACAGGGCACCGGGGAGCTGTTTTTT	CASAWEQGTGELFF
TRBV4-2	TRBJ1-2	-	-	TGTGCCAGCAGCCAAGAACCCGGGGACGCCCAAATGGGCTACACCTTC	CASSQEPGDAQMGYTF
TRBV5-1	TRBJ1-5	-	-	TGCGCCAGCAGCTTGGCAGGGGCCGGTCAGCCCCAGCATTTT	CASSLAGAGQPQHF
TRBV5-1	TRBJ1-1	-	TRBD1	TGCGCCAGCAGCGTGGGACAGATGAACACTGAAGCTTTCTTT	CASSVGQMNTEAFF
TRBV2	TRBJ2-2	once	-	TGTGCCAGCAGTGATGAGAACACCGGGGAGCTGTTTTTT	CASSDENTGELFF
TRBV5-4	TRBJ1-2	-	-	TGTGCCAGCAGCTTGGAACCACAGCACTATGGCTACACCTTC	CASSLEPQHYGYTF
TRBV30	TRBJ1-4	-	-	TGTGCCTGGACCCCAGGCAGTGAAAAACTGTTTTTT	CAWTPGSEKLFF
TRBV2	TRBJ1-1	-	-	TGTGCCAGCAGTCCTCGGCCCGCTGAAGCTTTCTTT	CASSPRPAEAFF
TRBV6-5	TRBJ1-2	once	-	TGTGCCAGCAGTTACTCGAAAATATACGCGTATGGCTACACCTTC	CASSYSKIYAYGYTF
TRBV29-1	TRBJ1-1	few	TRBD1	TGCAGCGTCGGACAGGTGAACACTGAAGCTTTCTTT	CSVGQVNTEAFF
TRBV7-9	TRBJ2-3	-	-	TGTGCCAGCAGCTTAAAGGGTAGCACAGATACGCAGTATTTT	CASSLKGSTDTQYF
TRBV5-4	TRBJ1-2	-	-	TGTGCCAGCAGCTTGATGGTTCCAGGAGAGGGCTACACCTTC	CASSLMVPGEGYTF
TRBV29-1	TRBJ2-5	few	-	TGCAGCGCCAGGGGCCAAGAGACCCAGTACTTC	CSARGQETQYF
TRBV23-1	TRBJ2-7	few	-	TGCGCCCCGGAGGGCTACGAGCAGTACTTC	CAPEGYEQYF
TRBV30	TRBJ1-3	-	-	TGTGCCTGGAGCCCGGACGCAGCTGGAAACACCATATATTTT	CAWSPDAAGNTIYF
TRBV15	TRBJ2-3	-	TRBD2	TGTGCCACCAGCCCCGGACTAGCGAGCACAGATACGCAGTATTTT	CATSPGLASTDTQYF
TRBV28	TRBJ2-7	few	-	TGTGCCAGCAGTTTCCAAGCCTACGAGCAGTACTTC	CASSFQAYEQYF
TRBV2	TRBJ1-5	once	-	TGTGCCAGCAGTGCGGAAGGGGTACATCAGCCCCAGCATTTT	CASSAEGVHQPQHF
TRBV4-3	TRBJ1-2	few	-	TGCGCCAGCAGCCAAGTAAGCAGGGGAAGCGGCTACACCTTC	CASSQVSRGSGYTF
TRBV5-6	TRBJ1-2	-	-	TGTGCCAGCAGCTTGTTTGCAGGAAGGCTCGGCTACACCTTC	CASSLFAGRLGYTF
TRBV30	TRBJ2-3	once	-	TGTGCCTGGAGTGTAGGAGGTCAGGGCCGATACACGACAGATACGCAGTATTTT	CAWSVGGQGRYTTDTQYF
TRBV29-1	TRBJ1-4	-	-	TGCAGCGTAGCCGGGACTACTAGGGAAAAACTGTTTTTT	CSVAGTTREKLFF
TRBV15	TRBJ2-7	-	-	TGTGCCACCAGCAGAGGCGGACAGAGCTCCTACGAGCAGTACTTC	CATSRGGQSSYEQYF
TRBV29-1	TRBJ1-3	-	TRBD1	TGCAGCGTTGCGAAGGGGGCTCCTGGAAACACCATATATTTT	CSVAKGAPGNTIYF
TRBV29-1	TRBJ1-6	few	-	TGCAGCGTTGAAGATCGGCGGGGTAACAATTCACCCCTCCACTTT	CSVEDRRGNNSPLHF
TRBV30	TRBJ1-6	-	-	TGTGCCTGGAGTCCCCTGGCCGGTTCACCCCTCCACTTT	CAWSPLAGSPLHF